A single sample gave rise to the 22 T cell receptor beta chains below, sequenced in a study of CXCR3-negative and CXCR3-positive naive CD8 T cells. 5' RACE that incorporated UMI labels was used to prepare the TRB cDNA libraries. Using the 5' RACE reads, TCRdb records one entry per CDR3 protein without DNA. Found here are 130,000 or so distinct CDR3 sequences; the top ten clones hold approximately 0.3%. Sequencing input: naive CXCR3- CD8+ T cells from blood. Specified subset: CD45RO-CCR7+CD27+CD95- naive CD8+ T cells lacking CXCR3 (TNR3-). The receptors shown here come from a human donor in good health. Some clones in this sample may be carry-over from other donors' samples.

The rearrangement uses TRBV12-3 or TRBV12-4 and TRBJ2-3; TCRdb reports TRBD1, a call that lacks DNA to check it against. This CDR3 is built from 15 residues. CDR3 amino acids: CASRRKQGRFDTQYF.

CDR3 loop: CIALGGANEKLFF. V and J are TRBV29-1 and TRBJ1-4; TCRdb lists TRBD1, though no DNA is available to test this call. The CDR3 is made up of 13 amino acids. The germline V gene has CDR1 SQVTM and CDR2 ANQGSEA. Looking up the rest from reference TRBV29-1 and TRBJ1-4 gives the full variable domain: SAVISQKPSRDICQRGTSLTIQCQVDSQVTMMFWYRQQPGQSLTLIATANQGSEATYESGFVIDKFPISRPNLTFSTLTVSNMSPEDSSIYLCIALGGANEKLFFGSGTQLSVL.

J is TRBJ2-7 and V is TRBV7-6; lacking DNA, the TRBD2 call made by TCRdb goes unchecked. The CDR3 consists of 15 residues. Germline assignment: CDR1 SGHVS and CDR2 FNYEAQ. The CDR3 spells CASSLGTSGPYEQYF.

This chain uses TRBV11-2 with TRBJ1-2; the D gene TCRdb calls, TRBD1, cannot be checked with no DNA. CDR1 is SGHAT and CDR2 is FQNNGV in the germline V gene. This CDR3 has 18 residues. The CDR3 here is CASSSEWGQGAVVFGYTF.

The chain carries TRBV10-3 and TRBJ1-3. This CDR3 is built from 15 residues. The germline CDR1 and CDR2 sequences are ENHRY and SYGVKD. The CDR3 reads CATFVWRNSGNTIYF.

V usage is TRBV28 and J usage is TRBJ2-1; TCRdb gives TRBD1 as the D gene, but with no DNA this cannot be confirmed. Germline V CDR1 and CDR2: MDHEN, SYDVKM. CDR3 length: 12 residues. CDR3: CASSIWGGHTFF.

This chain joins TRBV4-1 and TRBJ2-7; the D call of TRBD2 rests on TCRdb alone, since no DNA is present to check it. The CDR3 has 15 residues. Per the germline V gene, CDR1 is MGHRA and CDR2 is YSYEKL. CDR3 amino acids: CASSQGRESTYEQYF.

The rearrangement links TRBV7-6 to TRBJ2-3. Looked up from germline, CDR1 is SGHVS and CDR2 is FNYEAQ. CDR3 size: 13 residues. The chain's CDR3 is CASSFDGTDTQYF.

The chain employs TRBV15 and TRBJ2-2; TCRdb reports TRBD1, a call that lacks DNA to check it against. The germline V gene encodes CDR1 LNHNV and CDR2 YYDKDF (reference sequence). The CDR3 totals 17 residues. The CDR3 loop is CATSRESRGPNTGELFF.

CDR3: CASRDSVGEGNGYTF. The chain carries TRBV12-3 or TRBV12-4 and TRBJ1-2. CDR3 size: 15 residues.

The gene calls are TRBV6-1 and TRBJ1-2. This CDR3 region has 11 residues. Germline V gene sequence: CDR1 MNHNS, CDR2 SASEGT. CDR3 sequence reads: CALETNYGYTF.

The CDR3 protein is CASSFSVNSYEQYF. V and J are TRBV7-9 and TRBJ2-7. The CDR3 is 14 residues long. CDR1 SEHNR and CDR2 FQNEAQ come from the germline V gene (reference sequence).

This chain links TRBV12-3 or TRBV12-4 with TRBJ2-7; checking the TCRdb D call of TRBD1 is not possible without DNA. CDR3 length: 15 residues. CDR3 residues: CASSSIFGQVYEQYF.

This chain connects TRBV7-6 to TRBJ1-1. Germline V lookup: CDR1 SGHVS, CDR2 FNYEAQ. The CDR3 is 12 amino acids. The CDR3 sequence is CASSLLNTEAFF.

The rearrangement uses TRBV7-9 and TRBJ1-1. From germline, CDR1 is SEHNR and CDR2 FQNEAQ (reference sequence). The CDR3 is made up of 13 amino acids. The CDR3 here is CASSLPGATEAFF.

The J gene is TRBJ1-4, the V gene TRBV15. The CDR3 is 16 amino acids. Germline lookup yields CDR1 LNHNV and CDR2 YYDKDF (reference sequence). CDR3 residues: CATSRDGDGLNEKLFF.

The gene calls are TRBV3-1 and TRBJ1-1. Germline V gene data show CDR1 as LGHDT and CDR2 as YNNKEL (reference sequence). The CDR3 is 13 amino acids. CDR3 amino acids: CASSPWSGTEAFF.

V is TRBV6-5 and J is TRBJ2-1; lacking DNA, the TRBD1 call made by TCRdb goes unchecked. CDR1 and CDR2 from the germline V gene are MNHEY and SVGAGI. This CDR3 comprises 17 residues. The CDR3 loop reads CASSYRKGAFSYNEQFF.

The V gene is TRBV4-1, the J gene TRBJ2-7; the TCRdb call, TRBD1, lacks DNA for checking. This CDR3 spans 16 amino acids. CDR1 and CDR2 from the germline V gene are MGHRA and YSYEKL. CDR3 region: CASSQEISGVSYEQYF.

This rearrangement joins TRBV7-8 to TRBJ2-3. Germline CDR1 is SGHVS and CDR2 is FQNEAQ. CDR3 length: 16 residues. CDR3: CASSSRRGIRDHTQYF. Supplemented by reference TRBV7-8 and TRBJ2-3, the full variable domain reads GAGVSQSPRYKVAKRGQDVALRCDPISGHVSLFWYQQALGQGPEFLTYFQNEAQLDKSGLPSDRFFAERPEGSVSTLKIQRTQQEDSAVYLCASSSRRGIRDHTQYFGPGTRLTVL.

V and J are TRBV5-4 and TRBJ2-7; absent DNA, TCRdb's TRBD1 call cannot be checked. The germline V gene has CDR1 SGHNT and CDR2 YYREEE (reference sequence). This CDR3 is 13 amino acids long. This chain's CDR3 is CASSFQGSYEQYF.

The CDR3 spells CASSQDRTSGSYEQYF. The J gene is TRBJ2-7, the V gene TRBV3-1; as DNA is missing, the TRBD2 call by TCRdb cannot be tested. This CDR3 contains 16 residues. Germline V gives CDR1 LGHDT, CDR2 YNNKEL (reference sequence).